This TCR beta chain derives from a study of cytomegalovirus exposure and HLA in healthy donors. On this clone itself: Its antigen remains unidentified.

The CDR3 loop spans 16 amino acids. Regarding the study as a whole: As a later analysis showed, several of the most significant clusters appeared to be linked to common viral pathogens.

PCR employed 60 Vbeta and 13 Jbeta primers. Data came from immunoSEQ multiplex PCR; TCRdb stores just in-frame clones and leaves some out. The sample has 150,000 to 200,000 clones, around 72% seen once. This TCR was recovered from a female donor in good health and CMV-seronegative. The chain is built from TRBV21-1 and TRBJ1-5. TRBV21-1 is a pseudogene locus. The specimen was PBMCs. The CDR3 is CASSKVVPGGNQPQHF. For the CDR3, the DNA is TGTGCCAGCAGCAAAGTCGTCCCGGGGGGCAATCAGCCCCAGCATTTT.